These 25 T cell receptor beta chains were sequenced from one sample in a study of CD8+CD57+ T cells in acquired aplastic anemia. Sequenced patients had shown CD8+CD57+ cell expansion by flow cytometry. Genomic DNA acted as the template from which TCR beta VDJ combination and CDR3 sequence profiling were carried out. Via MiXCR, TCRdb re-called the reads, giving one row per CDR3 protein. The data hold about 160,000 distinct CDR3 sequences, with around half observed a single time. Sequencing input: sorted CD4+, CD8+, or CD8+CD57+ T cells (not recorded which) from PBMCs. The receptors come from a human donor with aplastic anemia.

This clonotype occurred a few times. The chain couples TRBV5-1 to TRBJ1-2, with TRBD1 matching 11 bases. Germline V lookup: CDR1 SGHRS, CDR2 YFSETQ. Trimming cost V 4 bases and J 5 bases; bases outside gene matches: 4. The CDR3 is 14 amino acids. CDR3 sequence (DNA): TGCGCCAGCAGCATGGGACAGGGGGTTTATGGCTACACCTTC. Amino acids: CASSMGQGVYGYTF.

V is TRBV29-1 and J is TRBJ2-5, with 11 bases aligning to TRBD2. The CDR3 length is 15 residues. V was clipped by 5 bases and J by 5 bases; unmatched bases: 10. The germline V gene has CDR1 SQVTM and CDR2 ANQGSEA. The CDR3 DNA follows: TGCAGCGTTTTGGGGGGACTAGCGGCCCAGGAGACCCAGTACTTC. Protein sequence: CSVLGGLAAQETQYF.

Written as DNA, the CDR3 is TGTGCCAGTAGTATTGGGGGGGCCTACACCGGGGAGCTGTTTTTT. As protein: CASSIGGAYTGELFF. The gene calls are TRBV19 and TRBJ2-2; weak D call: TRBD2 (7 bases). The germline V and J ends were trimmed by 3 bases and 3 bases, with 11 bases remaining between them. Germline V gives CDR1 LNHDA, CDR2 SQIVND (reference sequence). This CDR3 has 15 residues.

In this sample, this clonotype turned up a few times. The chain employs TRBV7-8 and TRBJ2-7, with unresolved D. Germline values: CDR1 SGHVS, CDR2 FQNEAQ. V was pared by 5 bases and J by 4 bases, with 6 bases between. This CDR3 spans 11 amino acids. The DNA for the CDR3 is TGTGCCAGCAGCCCCCGATACGAGCAGTACTTC. Protein product: CASSPRYEQYF. Drawing the rest from reference TRBV7-8 and TRBJ2-7, the complete variable domain is GAGVSQSPRYKVAKRGQDVALRCDPISGHVSLFWYQQALGQGPEFLTYFQNEAQLDKSGLPSDRFFAERPEGSVSTLKIQRTQQEDSAVYLCASSPRYEQYFGPGTRLTVT.

This clonotype was counted between two and nine times. The chain links TRBV29-1 to TRBJ2-1, with TRBD1 matching over 9 bases. The CDR3 is 16 residues long. Germline V gene lookup returns CDR1 SQVTM and CDR2 ANQGSEA. V lost 7 bases, J lost 5 bases, and 15 bases stayed unmatched. This CDR3 is CSESSKGQGGHNEQFF. For the CDR3, the DNA is TGCAGCGAGTCCTCGAAGGGACAGGGAGGCCACAATGAGCAGTTCTTC.

The chain is built from TRBV7-2 and TRBJ1-2; D is ambiguous. This CDR3 is 11 amino acids long. The germline CDR1 and CDR2 sequences are SGHTA and FQGNSA. V lost 5 bases and J 7 bases, leaving 8 bases between the germline ends. The CDR3 sequence is CASSPGSGYTF. CDR3 DNA sequence: TGTGCCAGCAGCCCCGGGAGTGGCTACACCTTC. Filled out from reference TRBV7-2 and TRBJ1-2, the complete variable domain reads GAGVSQSPSNKVTEKGKDVELRCDPISGHTALYWYRQSLGQGLEFLIYFQGNSAPDKSGLPSDRFSAERTGGSVSTLTIQRTQQEDSAVYLCASSPGSGYTFGSGTRLTVV.

Ten or more counts support this clonotype. V gene TRBV7-2 combines with J gene TRBJ1-4; D remains ambiguous. Trimming removed 3 bases at V and 8 bases at J, with 13 bases between. Germline assignment: CDR1 SGHTA and CDR2 FQGNSA. This CDR3 is 14 amino acids long. CDR3 sequence: CASSFRPPGEKLFF. Written as DNA, the CDR3 is TGTGCCAGCAGCTTTAGACCCCCGGGGGAAAAACTGTTTTTT.

At least ten counts were recorded for this clonotype. The rearrangement joins TRBV7-2 to TRBJ2-3, with 9 bases fitting TRBD2. With V trimmed by 1 base and J by 2 bases, 7 bases remained unmatched. CDR1 SGHTA and CDR2 FQGNSA come from the germline V gene. This CDR3 has 17 amino acids. The CDR3 bases are TGTGCCAGCAGCTTAGGGCTAGCGGGGCTAAACACAGATACGCAGTATTTT. It encodes CASSLGLAGLNTDTQYF.

This chain joins TRBV25-1 and TRBJ2-7; 10 nucleotides align to TRBD1. CDR1 is MGHDK, CDR2 SYGVNS, per germline. CDR3 length: 13 residues. V lost 4 bases to trimming and J lost 6 bases; unmatched junction nucleotides: 3. The CDR3 protein is CASSGGQGSEQYF. The CDR3 bases are TGTGCCAGCAGTGGGGGACAGGGGTCCGAGCAGTACTTC.

The sample holds a few counts of this clonotype. The chain links TRBV7-3 to TRBJ2-1, with 7 bases aligning to TRBD2. V shed 2 bases, J shed 8 bases, and the junction held 12 bases outside the gene matches. Germline V CDR1 and CDR2: SGHTA, FQGTGA. This CDR3 has 16 residues. Here the CDR3 reads CASSLGAGVSHDEQFF. Here the CDR3 DNA reads TGTGCCAGCAGCTTAGGGGCGGGGGTGAGTCACGATGAGCAGTTCTTC.

This clonotype was found many times. The rearrangement uses TRBV20-1 and TRBJ1-2, with D possibly matching TRBD1 (6 bases). Trimming cost V 3 bases and J 7 bases, with 15 bases left between them. Germline V lookup: CDR1 DFQATT, CDR2 SNEGSKA (reference sequence). This CDR3 region has 13 residues. CDR3 in amino acids: CSARLKLGAGYTF. The CDR3 region has the DNA TGCAGTGCTAGGCTGAAGTTGGGGGCTGGCTACACCTTC.

V is TRBV9 and J is TRBJ1-6; D is perhaps TRBD1 (6 bases). Germline CDR1 and CDR2: SGDLS and YYNGEE. The CDR3 consists of 16 residues. The V end lost 0 bases, the J end lost 7 bases, and 14 bases lay between the germline ends. CDR3 in DNA: TGTGCCAGCAGCGTAGCGGGGGCGCGGTGGAATTCACCCCTCCACTTT. The encoded protein is CASSVAGARWNSPLHF.

The gene calls are TRBV20-1 and TRBJ1-6; no firm D call. The V end lost 4 bases, the J end lost 6 bases, and 7 bases lay between the germline ends. The CDR3 is 12 residues long. Germline CDR1 is DFQATT and CDR2 is SNEGSKA (reference sequence). CDR3 bases: TGCAGTGCTATACAACCTAATTCACCCCTCCACTTT. The encoded protein is CSAIQPNSPLHF.

The V and J genes are TRBV15 and TRBJ2-7, with D perhaps matching TRBD2 (5 bases). The CDR3 consists of 13 residues. Per germline, CDR1 LNHNV and CDR2 YYDKDF (reference sequence). Trimming shortened V by 0 bases and J by 12 bases, and 15 bases separated the two germline ends. The CDR3 here is CATSRDRGGVGYF. The CDR3 nucleotides are TGTGCCACCAGCAGAGATCGAGGAGGCGTAGGGTACTTC.

The rearrangement uses TRBV19 and TRBJ2-1, with D tentatively TRBD1 or TRBD2 (5 bases each). The CDR3 totals 13 residues. CDR1 and CDR2 from the germline V gene are LNHDA and SQIVND (reference sequence). V was pared by 5 bases and J by 15 bases, with 20 bases between. The CDR3 bases are TGTGCCAGTAGTGGAGGACAACCCCGGGACCCGTTCTTC. Encoded protein: CASSGGQPRDPFF.

In this sample, this clonotype turned up many times. The J gene is TRBJ1-1, the V gene TRBV7-2, with D tentatively TRBD1 (6 bases). The CDR3 covers 14 residues. V was clipped by 1 base and J by 7 bases, with 13 bases between them. Germline loops: CDR1 SGHTA, CDR2 FQGNSA. The CDR3 reads CASSLERQAYEAFF. Here the CDR3 DNA reads TGTGCCAGCAGCTTAGAAAGACAGGCCTATGAAGCTTTCTTT. Together with reference TRBV7-2 and TRBJ1-1, the CDR3 gives the full variable domain: GAGVSQSPSNKVTEKGKDVELRCDPISGHTALYWYRQSLGQGLEFLIYFQGNSAPDKSGLPSDRFSAERTGGSVSTLTIQRTQQEDSAVYLCASSLERQAYEAFFGQGTRLTVV.

Details on this clonotype: A single base separates this from a much larger clone, so it may be a read error. The chain uses TRBV11-3 and TRBJ1-4; TRBD1 is a possible D gene (6 bases). The CDR3 spans 12 residues. Germline V lookup: CDR1 SGHNT, CDR2 YENEEA. The CDR3 nucleotides read TGTGCCGGCAGCTTAGGCGACAGGCAACTGTTTTTT. Its translation is CAGSLGDRQLFF.

As concerns this clonotype: This may be a read error: a much more frequent sequence differs by one nucleotide. The CDR3: CASSLEGPGMRAEAFF. The CDR3 region has the DNA TGTGCCAGCAGCTTAGAAGGGCCAGGTATGAGGGCTGAAGCTTTCTTT. The rearrangement links TRBV11-2 to TRBJ1-1; D is unresolved. Per the germline V gene, CDR1 is SGHAT and CDR2 is FQNNGV. Trimming shortened V by 0 bases and J by 6 bases, and 17 bases separated the two germline ends. The CDR3 contains 16 residues.

Concerning this clonotype itself: This may be a read error: a much more frequent sequence differs by one nucleotide. V and J are TRBV6-1 and TRBJ2-1; 7 bases align to TRBD1. There are 12 residues in the CDR3. Germline CDR1 reads MNHNS; CDR2 reads SASEGT. The ends lost 5 bases at V and 11 bases at J; junction bases unmatched: 6. This CDR3 is CASSRTGIKQFF. The DNA for the CDR3 is TGTGCCAGCAGTCGGACAGGCATTAAGCAGTTCTTC.

This clonotype has ten or more counts. The chain recombines TRBV19 with TRBJ2-1; 7 bases match TRBD1. The CDR3 contains 13 residues. CDR1 is LNHDA, CDR2 SQIVND, per germline (reference sequence). The V gene end was trimmed by 4 bases and the J gene end by 7 bases; junction bases not matched to a gene: 4. In DNA, the CDR3 is TGTGCCAGTAGTACGGGACAGTTGAATGAGCAGTTCTTC. Amino acids: CASSTGQLNEQFF. Supplemented by reference TRBV19 and TRBJ2-1, the full variable domain reads DGGITQSPKYLFRKEGQNVTLSCEQNLNHDAMYWYRQDPGQGLRLIYYSQIVNDFQKGDIAEGYSVSREKKESFPLTVTSAQKNPTAFYLCASSTGQLNEQFFGPGTRLTVL.

There are many counts of this clonotype. The chain links TRBV6-1 to TRBJ1-2; D may be TRBD1 (5 bases). V gave up 3 bases and J gave up 7 bases, with 9 bases separating them. In germline, CDR1 is MNHNS, CDR2 SASEGT. The CDR3 sequence is 12 residues long. The CDR3, as DNA: TGTGCCAGCAGTGATCGCAGGGCTGGCTACACCTTC. Protein product: CASSDRRAGYTF.

The table lists this clonotype with many counts. V is TRBV19 and J is TRBJ1-2; 9 nucleotides agree with TRBD1. Trimming removed 7 bases from V and 2 bases from J; junction bases left unmatched: 5. The length of the CDR3 is 14 residues. Germline V gene lookup returns CDR1 LNHDA and CDR2 SQIVND (reference sequence). The DNA of the CDR3 is TGTGCCAGTATCGGACAGGGGATCAACTATGGCTACACCTTC. Translated: CASIGQGINYGYTF.

This clonotype was seen repeatedly, ten times or more. The chain joins TRBV29-1 to TRBJ2-1, with 9 bases fitting TRBD2. This CDR3 has 15 amino acids. The junction had 11 bases not matched to a gene; V was cut back by 5 bases and J by 6 bases. Germline CDR1 SQVTM, CDR2 ANQGSEA. The CDR3, as DNA: TGCAGCGTTCGGGGAAAGGGACTAGCAGGCAATGAGCAGTTCTTC. Translation: CSVRGKGLAGNEQFF.

This clonotype was seen a single time. This chain links TRBV9 with TRBJ1-6; tentative D call: TRBD1 (5 bases). CDR1 is SGDLS and CDR2 is YYNGEE in the germline V gene. The CDR3 totals 16 residues. V lost 0 bases and J lost 0, with 7 bases in between. The CDR3 loop reads CASSVGGDSYNSPLHF. The CDR3 DNA reads TGTGCCAGCAGCGTAGGGGGCGACTCCTATAATTCACCCCTCCACTTT. The variable domain in full, with the rest retrieved from reference TRBV9 and TRBJ1-6, is DSGVTQTPKHLITATGQRVTLRCSPRSGDLSVYWYQQSLDQGLQFLIQYYNGEERAKGNILERFSAQQFPDLHSELNLSSLELGDSALYFCASSVGGDSYNSPLHFGNGTRLTVT.

The J gene is TRBJ1-1, the V gene TRBV2; 12 positions agree with TRBD1. The CDR3 is 15 amino acids. CDR1 is SNHLY and CDR2 is FYNNEI in the germline V gene. V lost 6 bases to trimming and J lost 9 bases; unmatched junction nucleotides: 11. CDR3 nucleotides: TGTGCCAGCAGGGGACAGGGGGCGTTTGGAGGAAAAGCTTTCTTT. Residues: CASRGQGAFGGKAFF.